This T cell receptor (beta chain) was documented in a study of blood T cell repertoires in COVID-19. Authors' processing steps: Estimation of nucleated cell counts relied on the amplification of reference gene primers. Only in-frame clones appear in the TCRdb table, and some are missing; sequencing was by immunoSEQ multiplex PCR. The V and J calls and clone size are taken from that table; D and trimming were inferred from the DNA. The sample lists 100,000 to 150,000 clones, approximately 87% occurring once. CDR1 is GTSNPN, CDR2 SVGIG, per germline (reference sequence). The CDR3 contains 13 residues. V lost 3 bases and J lost 0, with 8 bases in between.

This chain links TRBV30 with TRBJ1-1, with a weak D call TRBD1 (5 bases). The sequence derives from a man between 65 and 85 years old with active COVID-19. Sequenced material: peripheral blood. CDR3 in amino acids: CAWRGGVNTEAFF. In nucleotides, the CDR3 is TGTGCCTGGAGGGGGGGGGTGAACACTGAAGCTTTCTTT.